This T cell receptor beta chain was sequenced during a study of T cells in tuberculosis. Study at large: The T cells targeted glucose monomycolate, a mycobacterial lipid, via CD1B.

V was clipped by 4 bases and J by 1 base; unmatched bases: 7. There are 16 residues in the CDR3. CDR1 and CDR2 (germline): SGHRS, YFSETQ. Cells were sorted from thawed PBMC rested overnight and stained with GMM-loaded CD1B tetramer, viability dye and anti-CD3. CD1B tetramers were loaded with Rhodococcus equi-derived C32 glucose monomycolate. Clones were sequenced by immunoSEQ multiplex PCR, and TCRdb holds only the in-frame ones, with some missing. The table includes 60,000 or so clones, around 86% detected once. Study results and limitations: The stringent gate may have excluded weak CD1B-GMM tetramer binders.

The clonotype comes from an adult woman with latent tuberculosis. The chain uses TRBV5-1 and TRBJ2-2; TRBD1 agrees at 7 bases. Input material: CD1b-GMM tetramer-negative cells sorted from PBMCs. CDR3 protein: CASSQTGFMNTGELFF. Here the CDR3 DNA reads TGCGCCAGCAGCCAGACAGGGTTCATGAACACCGGGGAGCTGTTTTTT.